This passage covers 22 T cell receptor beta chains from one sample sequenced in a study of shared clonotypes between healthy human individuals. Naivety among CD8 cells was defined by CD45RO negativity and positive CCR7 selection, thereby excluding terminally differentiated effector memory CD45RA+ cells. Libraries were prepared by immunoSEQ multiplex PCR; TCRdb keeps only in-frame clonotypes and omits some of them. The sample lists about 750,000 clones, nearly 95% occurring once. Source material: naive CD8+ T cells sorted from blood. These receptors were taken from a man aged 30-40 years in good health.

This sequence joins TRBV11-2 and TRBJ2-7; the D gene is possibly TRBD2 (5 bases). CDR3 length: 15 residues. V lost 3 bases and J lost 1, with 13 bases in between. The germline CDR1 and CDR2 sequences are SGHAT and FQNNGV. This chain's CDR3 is CASSFGRGYSYEQYF. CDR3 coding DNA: TGTGCCAGCAGCTTTGGCCGGGGTTATTCCTACGAGCAGTACTTC.

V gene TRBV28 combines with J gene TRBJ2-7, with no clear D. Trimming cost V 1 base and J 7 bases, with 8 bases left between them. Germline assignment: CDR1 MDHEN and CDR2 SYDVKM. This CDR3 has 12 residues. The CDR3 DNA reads TGTGCCAGCAGTTTATCTGACCTGGAGCAGTACTTC. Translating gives CASSLSDLEQYF.

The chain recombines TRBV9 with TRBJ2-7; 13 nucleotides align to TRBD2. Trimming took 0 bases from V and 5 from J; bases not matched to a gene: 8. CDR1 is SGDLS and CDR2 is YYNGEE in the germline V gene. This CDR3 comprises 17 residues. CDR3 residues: CASSVGTSGSLADEQYF. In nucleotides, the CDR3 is TGTGCCAGCAGCGTAGGGACTAGCGGGAGTCTTGCCGACGAGCAGTACTTC.

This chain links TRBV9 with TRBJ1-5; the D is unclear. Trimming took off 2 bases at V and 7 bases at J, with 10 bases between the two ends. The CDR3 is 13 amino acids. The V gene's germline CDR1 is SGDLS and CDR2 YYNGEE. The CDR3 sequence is CASSVGGIQPQHF. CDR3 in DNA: TGTGCCAGCAGCGTGGGAGGGATCCAGCCCCAGCATTTT.

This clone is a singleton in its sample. The CDR3 loop is CASSLLRRTSGYEQYF. CDR3 DNA sequence: TGTGCCAGCAGTTTACTCAGGAGGACTAGCGGATACGAGCAGTACTTC. V and J are TRBV27 and TRBJ2-7; 10 bases agree with TRBD2. The germline V gene encodes CDR1 MNHEY and CDR2 SMNVEV (reference sequence). V was pared by 2 bases and J by 4 bases, with 8 bases of the junction left unmatched. The CDR3 totals 16 residues.

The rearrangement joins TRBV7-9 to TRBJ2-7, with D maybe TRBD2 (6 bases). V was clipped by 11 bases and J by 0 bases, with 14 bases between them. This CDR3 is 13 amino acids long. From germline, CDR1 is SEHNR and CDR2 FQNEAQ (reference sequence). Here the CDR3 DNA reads TGTGCCTCAGAGGAGGGAGACTCCTACGAGCAGTACTTC. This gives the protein CASEEGDSYEQYF.

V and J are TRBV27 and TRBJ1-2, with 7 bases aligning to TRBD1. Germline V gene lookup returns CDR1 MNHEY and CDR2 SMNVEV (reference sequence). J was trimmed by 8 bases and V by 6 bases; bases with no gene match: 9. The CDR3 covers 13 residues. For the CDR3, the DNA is TGTGCCAGCAGCCCCCTTACAGGGGACGGCTACACCTTC. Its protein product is CASSPLTGDGYTF.

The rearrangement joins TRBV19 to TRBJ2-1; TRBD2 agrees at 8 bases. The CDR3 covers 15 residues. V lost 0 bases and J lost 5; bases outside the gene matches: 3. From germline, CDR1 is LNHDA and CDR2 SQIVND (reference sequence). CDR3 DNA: TGTGCCAGTAGTATAGAACTAGCGGACCACAATGAGCAGTTCTTC. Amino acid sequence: CASSIELADHNEQFF.

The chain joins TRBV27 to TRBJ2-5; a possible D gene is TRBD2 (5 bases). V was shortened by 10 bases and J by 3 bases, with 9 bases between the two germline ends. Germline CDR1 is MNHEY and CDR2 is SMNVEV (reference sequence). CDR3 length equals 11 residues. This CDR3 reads CATLAKETQYF. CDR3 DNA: TGTGCCACCTTAGCGAAAGAGACCCAGTACTTC.

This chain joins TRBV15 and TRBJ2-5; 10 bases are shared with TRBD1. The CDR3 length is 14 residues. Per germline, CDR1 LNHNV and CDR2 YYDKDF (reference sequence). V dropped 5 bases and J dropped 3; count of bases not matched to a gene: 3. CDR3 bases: TGTGCCACCAGCGACGGACAGGGGGAAGAGACCCAGTACTTC. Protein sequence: CATSDGQGEETQYF.

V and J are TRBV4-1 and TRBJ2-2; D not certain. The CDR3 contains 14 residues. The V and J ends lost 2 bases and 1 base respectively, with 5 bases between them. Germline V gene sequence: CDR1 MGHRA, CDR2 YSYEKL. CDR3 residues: CASSQLENTGELFF. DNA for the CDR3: TGCGCCAGCAGCCAACTAGAGAACACCGGGGAGCTGTTTTTT.

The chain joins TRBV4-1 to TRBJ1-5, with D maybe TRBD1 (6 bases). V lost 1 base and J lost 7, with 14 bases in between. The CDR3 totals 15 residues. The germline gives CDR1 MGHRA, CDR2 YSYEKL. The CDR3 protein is CASSQVLQGGQPQHF. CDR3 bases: TGCGCCAGCAGCCAAGTGCTACAGGGAGGACAGCCCCAGCATTTT.

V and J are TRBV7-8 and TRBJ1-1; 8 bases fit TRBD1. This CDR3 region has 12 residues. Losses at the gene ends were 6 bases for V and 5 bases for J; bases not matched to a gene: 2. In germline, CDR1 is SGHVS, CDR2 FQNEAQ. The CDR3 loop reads CASSHRGTEAFF. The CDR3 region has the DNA TGTGCCAGCAGTCACAGGGGGACTGAAGCTTTCTTT.

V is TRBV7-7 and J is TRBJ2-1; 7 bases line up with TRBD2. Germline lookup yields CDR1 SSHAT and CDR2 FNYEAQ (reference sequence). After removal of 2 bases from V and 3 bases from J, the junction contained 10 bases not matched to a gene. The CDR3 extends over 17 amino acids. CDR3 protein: CASSLSTGGGIYNEQFF. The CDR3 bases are TGTGCCAGCAGCTTATCAACGGGAGGAGGGATCTACAATGAGCAGTTCTTC.

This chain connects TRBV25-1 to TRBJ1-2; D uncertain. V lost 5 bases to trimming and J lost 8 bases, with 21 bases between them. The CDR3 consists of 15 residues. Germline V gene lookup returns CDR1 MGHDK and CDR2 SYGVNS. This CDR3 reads CASSPVGGPSGGYTF. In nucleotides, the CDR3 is TGTGCCAGCAGTCCGGTAGGCGGTCCGTCGGGGGGCTACACCTTC.

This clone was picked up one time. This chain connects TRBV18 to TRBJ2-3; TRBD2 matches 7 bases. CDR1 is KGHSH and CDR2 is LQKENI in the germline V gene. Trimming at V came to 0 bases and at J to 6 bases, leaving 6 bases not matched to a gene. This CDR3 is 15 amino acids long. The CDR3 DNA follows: TGTGCCAGCTCACCACCGGCGGGAGTTGGGGATACGCAGTATTTT. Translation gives CASSPPAGVGDTQYF. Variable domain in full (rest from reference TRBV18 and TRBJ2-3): NAGVMQNPRHLVRRRGQEARLRCSPMKGHSHVYWYRQLPEEGLKFMVYLQKENIIDESGMPKERFSAEFPKEGPSILRIQQVVRGDSAAYFCASSPPAGVGDTQYFGPGTRLTVL.

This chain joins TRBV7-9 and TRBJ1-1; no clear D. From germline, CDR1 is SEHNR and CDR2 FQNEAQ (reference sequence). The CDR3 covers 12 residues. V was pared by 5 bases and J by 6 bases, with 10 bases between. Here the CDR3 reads CASSPPTAEAFF. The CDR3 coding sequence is TGTGCCAGCAGCCCCCCGACCGCTGAAGCTTTCTTT.

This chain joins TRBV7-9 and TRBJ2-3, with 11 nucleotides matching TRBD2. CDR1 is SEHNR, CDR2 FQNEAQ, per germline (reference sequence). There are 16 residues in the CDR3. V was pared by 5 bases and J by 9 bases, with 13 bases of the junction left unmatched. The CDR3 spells CASSRSSGRLFMTQYF. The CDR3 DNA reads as TGTGCCAGCAGCCGCTCTAGCGGGAGGCTCTTCATGACGCAGTATTTT.

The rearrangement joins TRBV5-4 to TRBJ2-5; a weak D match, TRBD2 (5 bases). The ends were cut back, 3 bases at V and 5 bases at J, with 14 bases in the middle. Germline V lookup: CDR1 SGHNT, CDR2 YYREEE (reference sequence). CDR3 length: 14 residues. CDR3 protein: CASSYGLAGETQYF. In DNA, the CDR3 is TGTGCCAGCAGCTACGGACTCGCCGGGGAGACCCAGTACTTC.

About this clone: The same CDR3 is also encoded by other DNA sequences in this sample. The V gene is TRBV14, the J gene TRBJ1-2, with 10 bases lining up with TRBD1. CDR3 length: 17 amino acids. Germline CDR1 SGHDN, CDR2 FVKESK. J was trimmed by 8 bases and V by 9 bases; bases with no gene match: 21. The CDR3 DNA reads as TGTGCCAGTAGCACCCAATTCGGACAGGGGGATTTCTACGGCTACACCTTC. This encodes CASSTQFGQGDFYGYTF.

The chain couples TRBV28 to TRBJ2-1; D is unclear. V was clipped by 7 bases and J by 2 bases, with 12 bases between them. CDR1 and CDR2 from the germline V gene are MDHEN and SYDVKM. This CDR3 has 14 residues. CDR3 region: CASTPRLTYNEQFF. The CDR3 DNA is TGTGCCAGCACCCCGCGGCTCACCTACAATGAGCAGTTCTTC.

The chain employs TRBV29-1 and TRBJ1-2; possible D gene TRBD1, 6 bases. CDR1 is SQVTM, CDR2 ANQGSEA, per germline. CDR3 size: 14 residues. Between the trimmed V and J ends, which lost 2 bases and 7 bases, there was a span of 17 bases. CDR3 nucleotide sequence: TGCAGCGTTGAATTCCAGGGGCGGTATGGTGGCTACACCTTC. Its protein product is CSVEFQGRYGGYTF.